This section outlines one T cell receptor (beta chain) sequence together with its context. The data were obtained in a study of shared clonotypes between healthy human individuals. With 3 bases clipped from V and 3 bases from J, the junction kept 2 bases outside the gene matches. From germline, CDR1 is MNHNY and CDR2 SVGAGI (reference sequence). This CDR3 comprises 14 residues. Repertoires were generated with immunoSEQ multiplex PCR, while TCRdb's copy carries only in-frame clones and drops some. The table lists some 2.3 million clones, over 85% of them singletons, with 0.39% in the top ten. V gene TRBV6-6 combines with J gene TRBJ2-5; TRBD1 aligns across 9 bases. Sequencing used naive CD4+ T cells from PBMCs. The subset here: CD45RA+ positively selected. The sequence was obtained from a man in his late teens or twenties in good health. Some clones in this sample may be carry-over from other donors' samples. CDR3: CASSYRQGEETQYF. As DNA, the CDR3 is TGTGCCAGCAGTTATAGACAGGGGGAAGAGACCCAGTACTTC.